The text below deals with one TCR beta chain. The data were taken from a study of blood T cell repertoires in COVID-19. Per the germline V gene, CDR1 is MNHEY and CDR2 is SVGEGT. The CDR3 has 13 residues. V lost 4 bases and J 4 bases, leaving 10 bases between the germline ends. Sequencing used immunoSEQ multiplex PCR; TCRdb keeps in-frame clones, though not all of them. This sample yields about 150,000 clones, of which more than 75% are seen a single time; about 16% belongs to the top ten. The sequenced sample was peripheral blood. The chain couples TRBV6-2 or TRBV6-3 to TRBJ1-1; no firm D call. This clonotype originated in a human donor with acute or convalescent COVID-19. The donor label of this sample is uncertain. The CDR3 bases are TGTGCCAGCAGTTGGTCAGGTAGCACTGAAGCTTTCTTT. It is translated as CASSWSGSTEAFF.